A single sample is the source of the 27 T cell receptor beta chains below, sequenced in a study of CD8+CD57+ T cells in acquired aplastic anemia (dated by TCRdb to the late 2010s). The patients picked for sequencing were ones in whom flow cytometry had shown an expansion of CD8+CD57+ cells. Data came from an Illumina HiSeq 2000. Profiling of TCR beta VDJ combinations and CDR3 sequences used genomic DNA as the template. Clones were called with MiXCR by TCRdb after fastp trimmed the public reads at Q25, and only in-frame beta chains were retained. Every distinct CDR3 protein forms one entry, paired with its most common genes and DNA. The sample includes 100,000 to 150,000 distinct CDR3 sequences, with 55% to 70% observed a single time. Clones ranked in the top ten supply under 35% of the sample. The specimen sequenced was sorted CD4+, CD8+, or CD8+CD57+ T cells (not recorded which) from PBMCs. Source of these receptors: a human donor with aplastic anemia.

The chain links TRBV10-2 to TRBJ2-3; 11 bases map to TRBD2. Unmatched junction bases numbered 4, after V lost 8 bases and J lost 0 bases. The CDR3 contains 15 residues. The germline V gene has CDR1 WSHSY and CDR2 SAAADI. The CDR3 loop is CASQRTSGSTDTQYF. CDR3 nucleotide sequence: TGCGCCAGCCAGAGGACTAGCGGGAGCACAGATACGCAGTATTTT.

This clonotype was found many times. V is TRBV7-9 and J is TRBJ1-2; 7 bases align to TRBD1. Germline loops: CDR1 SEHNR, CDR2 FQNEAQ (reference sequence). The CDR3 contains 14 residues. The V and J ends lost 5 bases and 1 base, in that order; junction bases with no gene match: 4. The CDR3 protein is CASSKTGINYGYTF. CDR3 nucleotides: TGTGCCAGCAGCAAGACAGGGATTAACTATGGCTACACCTTC.

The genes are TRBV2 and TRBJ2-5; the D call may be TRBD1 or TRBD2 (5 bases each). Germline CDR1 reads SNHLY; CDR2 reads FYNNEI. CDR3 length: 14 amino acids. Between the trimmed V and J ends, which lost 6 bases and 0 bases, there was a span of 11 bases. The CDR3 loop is CASRGTAHQETQYF. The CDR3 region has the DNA TGTGCCAGCAGGGGGACCGCCCACCAAGAGACCCAGTACTTC.

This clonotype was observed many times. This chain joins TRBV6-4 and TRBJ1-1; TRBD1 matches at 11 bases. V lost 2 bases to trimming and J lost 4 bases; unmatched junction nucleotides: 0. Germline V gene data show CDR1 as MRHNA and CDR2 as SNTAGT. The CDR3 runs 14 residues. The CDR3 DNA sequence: TGTGCCAGCAGTGACGGACAGGGGGCCACTGAAGCTTTCTTT. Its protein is CASSDGQGATEAFF.

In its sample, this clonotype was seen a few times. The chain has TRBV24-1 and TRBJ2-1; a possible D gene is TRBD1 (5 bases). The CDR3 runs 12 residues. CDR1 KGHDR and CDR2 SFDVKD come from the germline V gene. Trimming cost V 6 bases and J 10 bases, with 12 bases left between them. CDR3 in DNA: TGTGCCACCAGTAGGTGGGGCTGGGAGCAGTTCTTC. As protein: CATSRWGWEQFF.

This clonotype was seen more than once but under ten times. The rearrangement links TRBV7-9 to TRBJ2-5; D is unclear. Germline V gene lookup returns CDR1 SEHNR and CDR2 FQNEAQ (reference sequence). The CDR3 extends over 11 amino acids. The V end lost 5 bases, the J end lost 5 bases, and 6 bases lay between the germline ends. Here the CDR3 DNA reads TGTGCCAGCAGCCCCGGCGAGACCCAGTACTTC. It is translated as CASSPGETQYF.

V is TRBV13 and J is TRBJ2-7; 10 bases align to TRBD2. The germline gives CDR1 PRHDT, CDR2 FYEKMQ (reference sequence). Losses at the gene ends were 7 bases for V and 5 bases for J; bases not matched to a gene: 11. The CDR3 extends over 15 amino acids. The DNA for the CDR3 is TGTGCCAGCAAAAAAGCCGGGACTAGCGCCGACGAGCAGTACTTC. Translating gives CASKKAGTSADEQYF. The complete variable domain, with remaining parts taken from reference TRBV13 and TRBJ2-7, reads AAGVIQSPRHLIKEKRETATLKCYPIPRHDTVYWYQQGPGQDPQFLISFYEKMQSDKGSIPDRFSAQQFSDYHSELNMSSLELGDSALYFCASKKAGTSADEQYFGPGTRLTVT.

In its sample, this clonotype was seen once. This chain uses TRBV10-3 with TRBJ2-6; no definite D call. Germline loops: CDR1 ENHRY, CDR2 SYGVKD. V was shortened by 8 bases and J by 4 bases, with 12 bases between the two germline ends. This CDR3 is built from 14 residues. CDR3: CAISRSPGANVLTF. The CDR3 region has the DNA TGTGCCATCTCCCGCAGTCCCGGGGCCAACGTCCTGACTTTC.

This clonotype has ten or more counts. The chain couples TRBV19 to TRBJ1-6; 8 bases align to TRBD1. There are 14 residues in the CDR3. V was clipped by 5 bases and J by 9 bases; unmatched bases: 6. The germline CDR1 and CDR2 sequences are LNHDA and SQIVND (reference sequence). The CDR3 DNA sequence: TGTGCCAGTAGTGATACAGGGGGGGGTTCACCCCTCCACTTT. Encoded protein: CASSDTGGGSPLHF.

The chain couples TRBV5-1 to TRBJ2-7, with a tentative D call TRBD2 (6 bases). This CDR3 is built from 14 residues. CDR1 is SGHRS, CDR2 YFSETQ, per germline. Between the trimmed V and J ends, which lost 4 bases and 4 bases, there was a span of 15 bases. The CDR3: CASSAGKGGYEQYF. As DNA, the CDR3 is TGCGCCAGCAGCGCGGGAAAGGGAGGATACGAGCAGTACTTC. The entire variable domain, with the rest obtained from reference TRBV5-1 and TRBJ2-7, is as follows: KAGVTQTPRYLIKTRGQQVTLSCSPISGHRSVSWYQQTPGQGLQFLFEYFSETQRNKGNFPGRFSGRQFSNSRSEMNVSTLELGDSALYLCASSAGKGGYEQYFGPGTRLTVT.

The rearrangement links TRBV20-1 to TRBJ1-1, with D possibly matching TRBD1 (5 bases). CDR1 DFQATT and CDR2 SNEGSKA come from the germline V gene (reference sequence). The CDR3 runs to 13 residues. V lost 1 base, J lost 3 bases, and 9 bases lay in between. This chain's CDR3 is CSARGSGHTEAFF. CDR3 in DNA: TGCAGTGCTAGAGGGTCAGGGCACACTGAAGCTTTCTTT.

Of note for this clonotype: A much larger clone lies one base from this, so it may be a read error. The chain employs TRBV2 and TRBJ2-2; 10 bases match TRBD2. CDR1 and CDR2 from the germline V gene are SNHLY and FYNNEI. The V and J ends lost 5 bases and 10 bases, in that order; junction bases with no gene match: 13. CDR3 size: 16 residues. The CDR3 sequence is CASSQSPGTSVVELFF. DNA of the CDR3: TGTGCCAGCAGTCAAAGCCCCGGGACTAGCGTCGTGGAGCTGTTTTTT.

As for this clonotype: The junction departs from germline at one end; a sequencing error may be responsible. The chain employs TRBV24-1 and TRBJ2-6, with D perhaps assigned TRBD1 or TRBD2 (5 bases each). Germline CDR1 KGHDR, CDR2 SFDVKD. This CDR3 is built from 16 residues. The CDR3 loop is CAPSDGGRSGANVLTF. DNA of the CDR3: TGTGCCCCCAGTGATGGGGGAAGGTCTGGGGCCAACGTCCTGACTTTC.

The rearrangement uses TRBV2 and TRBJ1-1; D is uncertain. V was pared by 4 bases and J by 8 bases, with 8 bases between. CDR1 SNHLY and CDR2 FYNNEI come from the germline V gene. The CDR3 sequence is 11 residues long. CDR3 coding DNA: TGTGCCAGCAGTGGTAGGGCGGAAGCTTTCTTT. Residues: CASSGRAEAFF.

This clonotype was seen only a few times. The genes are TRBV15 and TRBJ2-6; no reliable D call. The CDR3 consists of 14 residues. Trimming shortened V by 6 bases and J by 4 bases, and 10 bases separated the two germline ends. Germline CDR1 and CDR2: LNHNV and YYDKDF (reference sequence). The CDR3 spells CATSLRSGANVLTF. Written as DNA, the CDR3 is TGTGCCACCAGTTTGCGCTCAGGGGCCAACGTCCTGACTTTC.

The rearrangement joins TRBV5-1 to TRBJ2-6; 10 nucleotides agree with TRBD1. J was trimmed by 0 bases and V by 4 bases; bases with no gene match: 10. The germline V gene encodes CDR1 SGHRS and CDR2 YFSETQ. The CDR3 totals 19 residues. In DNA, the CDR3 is TGCGCCAGCAGCCCCAAGGACAGGGGGACCAGCTCTGGGGCCAACGTCCTGACTTTC. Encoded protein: CASSPKDRGTSSGANVLTF. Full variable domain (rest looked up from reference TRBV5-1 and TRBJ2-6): KAGVTQTPRYLIKTRGQQVTLSCSPISGHRSVSWYQQTPGQGLQFLFEYFSETQRNKGNFPGRFSGRQFSNSRSEMNVSTLELGDSALYLCASSPKDRGTSSGANVLTFGAGSRLTVL.

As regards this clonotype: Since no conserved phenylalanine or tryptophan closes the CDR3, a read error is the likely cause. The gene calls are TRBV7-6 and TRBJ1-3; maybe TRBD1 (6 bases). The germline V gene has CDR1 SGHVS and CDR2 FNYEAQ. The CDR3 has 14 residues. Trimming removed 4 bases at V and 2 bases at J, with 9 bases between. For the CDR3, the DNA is TGTGCCAGCAGCTCAGGGGTGACTGGAAACACCATATATTCT. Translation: CASSSGVTGNTIYS.

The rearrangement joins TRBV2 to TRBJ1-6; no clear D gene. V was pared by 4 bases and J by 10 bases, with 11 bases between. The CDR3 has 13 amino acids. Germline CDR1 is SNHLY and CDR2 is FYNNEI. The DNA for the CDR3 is TGTGCCAGCAGTGCTCACTCGGCGTCACCCCTCCACTTT. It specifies CASSAHSASPLHF.

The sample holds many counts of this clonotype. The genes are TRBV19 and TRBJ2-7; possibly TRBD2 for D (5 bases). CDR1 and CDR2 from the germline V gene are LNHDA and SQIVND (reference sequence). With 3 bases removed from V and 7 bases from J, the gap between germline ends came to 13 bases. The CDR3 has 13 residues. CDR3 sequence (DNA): TGTGCCAGTAGTATCAGGCCGGGGTGGGAGCAGTACTTC. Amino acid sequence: CASSIRPGWEQYF.

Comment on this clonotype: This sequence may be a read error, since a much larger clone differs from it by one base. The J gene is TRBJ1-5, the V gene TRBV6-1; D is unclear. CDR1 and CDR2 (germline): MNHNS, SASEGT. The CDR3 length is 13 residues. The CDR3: CSSRPGLNQPQHF. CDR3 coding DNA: TGTTCCAGCAGGCCGGGCCTCAATCAGCCCCAGCATTTT.

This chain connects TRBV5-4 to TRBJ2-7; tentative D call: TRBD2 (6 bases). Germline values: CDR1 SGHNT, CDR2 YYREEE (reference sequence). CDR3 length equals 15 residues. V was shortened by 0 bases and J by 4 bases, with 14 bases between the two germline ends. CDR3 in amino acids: CASSLDGRGIYEQYF. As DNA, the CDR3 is TGTGCCAGCAGCTTGGACGGACGGGGGATATACGAGCAGTACTTC.

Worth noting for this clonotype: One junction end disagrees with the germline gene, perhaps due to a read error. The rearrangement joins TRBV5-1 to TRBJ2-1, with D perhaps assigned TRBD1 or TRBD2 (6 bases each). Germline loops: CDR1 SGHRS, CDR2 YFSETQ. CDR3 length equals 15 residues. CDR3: CASGFGGGSYNEQFF. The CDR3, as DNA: TGCGCCAGCGGCTTTGGAGGGGGCTCCTACAATGAGCAGTTCTTC.

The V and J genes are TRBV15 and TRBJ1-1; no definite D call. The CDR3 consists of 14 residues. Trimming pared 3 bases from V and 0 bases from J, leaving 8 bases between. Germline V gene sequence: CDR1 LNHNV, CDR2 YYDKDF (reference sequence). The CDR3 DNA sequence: TGTGCCACCAGCAGGGGAACGATGAACACTGAAGCTTTCTTT. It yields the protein CATSRGTMNTEAFF.

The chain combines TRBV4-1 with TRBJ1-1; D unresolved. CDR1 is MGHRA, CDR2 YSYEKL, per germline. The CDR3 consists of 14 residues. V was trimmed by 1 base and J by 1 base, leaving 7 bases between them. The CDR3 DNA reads TGCGCCAGCAGCCAAGTCCCACCGAACACTGAAGCTTTCTTT. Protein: CASSQVPPNTEAFF.

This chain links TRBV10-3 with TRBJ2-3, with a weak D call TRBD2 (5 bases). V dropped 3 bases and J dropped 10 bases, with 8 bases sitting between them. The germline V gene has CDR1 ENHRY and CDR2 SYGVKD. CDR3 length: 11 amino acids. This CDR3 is CAISDRDAQYF. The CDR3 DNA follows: TGTGCCATCAGTGATCGGGATGCGCAGTATTTT.

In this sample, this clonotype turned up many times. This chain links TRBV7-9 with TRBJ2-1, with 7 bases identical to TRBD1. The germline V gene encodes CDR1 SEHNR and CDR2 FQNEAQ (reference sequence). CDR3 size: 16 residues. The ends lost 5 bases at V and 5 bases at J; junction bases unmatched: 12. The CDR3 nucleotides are TGTGCCAGCAGCCCACGAGGGGGCCTAGGGGACAATGAGCAGTTCTTC. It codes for CASSPRGGLGDNEQFF. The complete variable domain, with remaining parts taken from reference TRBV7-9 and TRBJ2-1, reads DTGVSQNPRHKITKRGQNVTFRCDPISEHNRLYWYRQTLGQGPEFLTYFQNEAQLEKSRLLSDRFSAERPKGSFSTLEIQRTEQGDSAMYLCASSPRGGLGDNEQFFGPGTRLTVL.

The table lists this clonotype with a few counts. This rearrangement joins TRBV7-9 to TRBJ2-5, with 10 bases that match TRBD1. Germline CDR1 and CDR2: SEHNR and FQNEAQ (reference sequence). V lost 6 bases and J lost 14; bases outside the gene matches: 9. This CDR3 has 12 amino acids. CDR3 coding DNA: TGTGCCAGCAGTTTTCCGGGACAGGGGAAATACTTC. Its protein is CASSFPGQGKYF.